One sample yielded the 11 T cell receptor beta chains listed below, sequenced in a study of cytomegalovirus exposure and HLA in healthy donors. The primer mix had 60 Vbeta and 13 Jbeta primers. Assay used: immunoSEQ multiplex PCR; TCRdb lists only in-frame clones, some missing. The sample lists about 170,000 clones; 70% to 80% were seen once. The sample taken for sequencing was PBMCs. These receptors originate from a woman aged 45 to 65 in good health and CMV-seronegative.

The chain employs TRBV5-4 and TRBJ2-5; D gene uncertain. Per the germline V gene, CDR1 is SGHNT and CDR2 is YYREEE (reference sequence). V lost 0 bases to trimming and J lost 4 bases, with 13 bases between them. CDR3 length: 15 residues. The CDR3 loop is CASSLEGGNGETQYF. The CDR3 nucleotides are TGTGCCAGCAGCTTGGAAGGCGGAAACGGAGAGACCCAGTACTTC.

The chain joins TRBV5-1 to TRBJ2-1; possible D gene TRBD2, 5 bases. In germline, CDR1 is SGHRS, CDR2 YFSETQ. This CDR3 is built from 15 residues. V was cut by 3 bases and J by 6 bases, with 16 bases left in between. The chain's CDR3 is CASSSGVRTSNEQFF. CDR3 sequence (DNA): TGCGCCAGCAGCTCCGGGGTAAGGACGAGCAATGAGCAGTTCTTC. Full variable domain (rest looked up from reference TRBV5-1 and TRBJ2-1): KAGVTQTPRYLIKTRGQQVTLSCSPISGHRSVSWYQQTPGQGLQFLFEYFSETQRNKGNFPGRFSGRQFSNSRSEMNVSTLELGDSALYLCASSSGVRTSNEQFFGPGTRLTVL.

V gene TRBV9 combines with J gene TRBJ1-4; the D gene is possibly TRBD1 (5 bases). The germline V gene has CDR1 SGDLS and CDR2 YYNGEE. The CDR3 totals 14 residues. Between the trimmed V and J ends, which lost 0 bases and 5 bases, there was a span of 8 bases. The CDR3 reads CASSVGAGNEKLFF. Here the CDR3 DNA reads TGTGCCAGCAGCGTAGGGGCAGGGAATGAAAAACTGTTTTTT.

J is TRBJ2-5 and V is TRBV28; 7 bases map to TRBD2. The CDR3 loop spans 14 amino acids. V lost 4 bases and J lost 5; bases outside the gene matches: 7. Germline loops: CDR1 MDHEN, CDR2 SYDVKM. The CDR3 here is CASSWGGVGETQYF. CDR3 nucleotides: TGTGCCAGCAGTTGGGGGGGGGTCGGGGAGACCCAGTACTTC.

This clone has more than one count but fewer than ten. This sequence joins TRBV7-9 and TRBJ1-4, with a tentative D call TRBD1 (5 bases). The CDR3 spans 13 residues. The V and J ends lost 1 base and 5 bases respectively, with 5 bases between them. Germline V gene sequence: CDR1 SEHNR, CDR2 FQNEAQ (reference sequence). The CDR3 bases are TGTGCCAGCAGCTTAGGGGGCAATGAAAAACTGTTTTTT. This codes for CASSLGGNEKLFF. The whole variable domain, filled in from reference TRBV7-9 and TRBJ1-4, reads DTGVSQNPRHKITKRGQNVTFRCDPISEHNRLYWYRQTLGQGPEFLTYFQNEAQLEKSRLLSDRFSAERPKGSFSTLEIQRTEQGDSAMYLCASSLGGNEKLFFGSGTQLSVL.

This clone was found once. The V call is TRBV5-1, the J call TRBJ2-1, with 10 bases matching TRBD2. CDR1 SGHRS and CDR2 YFSETQ come from the germline V gene. This CDR3 is 15 amino acids long. V lost 4 bases and J lost 6; bases outside the gene matches: 7. The CDR3 sequence: CASSTRTSGFNEQFF. CDR3 DNA sequence: TGCGCCAGCAGCACGCGGACTAGCGGTTTCAATGAGCAGTTCTTC.

The chain employs TRBV5-1 and TRBJ2-3; no reliable D call. The CDR3 length is 13 residues. V was clipped by 0 bases and J by 8 bases, with 10 bases between them. Germline-derived CDR1 and CDR2 are SGHRS and YFSETQ. The CDR3 here is CASSLGTPGTQYF. CDR3 bases: TGCGCCAGCAGCTTGGGCACGCCGGGTACGCAGTATTTT.

The chain's CDR3 is CASRGAGGVGTGELFF. As DNA, the CDR3 is TGTGCCAGTAGAGGAGCAGGGGGCGTTGGAACCGGGGAGCTGTTTTTT. V and J are TRBV19 and TRBJ2-2; 8 nucleotides line up with TRBD1. V lost 6 bases and J lost 5; bases outside the gene matches: 11. The CDR3 is made up of 16 amino acids. CDR1 LNHDA and CDR2 SQIVND come from the germline V gene (reference sequence).

The V call is TRBV2, the J call TRBJ2-7; D might be TRBD2 (6 bases). The CDR3 covers 12 residues. V gave up 5 bases and J gave up 7 bases, with 12 bases separating them. Germline CDR1 reads SNHLY; CDR2 reads FYNNEI. This CDR3 reads CASSRSGGEQYF. CDR3 bases: TGTGCCAGCAGTCGGTCTGGGGGGGAGCAGTACTTC. Combining the CDR3 with reference TRBV2 and TRBJ2-7 gives the whole variable domain EPEVTQTPSHQVTQMGQEVILRCVPISNHLYFYWYRQILGQKVEFLVSFYNNEISEKSEIFDDQFSVERPDGSNFTLKIRSTKLEDSAMYFCASSRSGGEQYFGPGTRLTVT.

The rearrangement links TRBV27 to TRBJ2-7; D might be TRBD1 (6 bases). Trimming stripped 6 bases from V and 0 bases from J, with 15 bases between. Germline CDR1 reads MNHEY; CDR2 reads SMNVEV (reference sequence). The CDR3 contains 15 residues. The CDR3 here is CASRATGTHSYEQYF. Written as DNA, the CDR3 is TGTGCCAGCAGAGCCACGGGGACACACTCCTACGAGCAGTACTTC.

This clone was found a few times. The J gene is TRBJ2-5, the V gene TRBV7-8, with TRBD1 as a possible D gene (5 bases). V shed 2 bases and J shed 11 bases, with 21 bases lying between them. The CDR3 runs to 15 residues. Germline V gene sequence: CDR1 SGHVS, CDR2 FQNEAQ. The chain's CDR3 is CASSLKQGQGVEQYF. The CDR3, as DNA: TGTGCCAGCAGCTTAAAGCAGGGTCAAGGTGTTGAGCAGTACTTC.